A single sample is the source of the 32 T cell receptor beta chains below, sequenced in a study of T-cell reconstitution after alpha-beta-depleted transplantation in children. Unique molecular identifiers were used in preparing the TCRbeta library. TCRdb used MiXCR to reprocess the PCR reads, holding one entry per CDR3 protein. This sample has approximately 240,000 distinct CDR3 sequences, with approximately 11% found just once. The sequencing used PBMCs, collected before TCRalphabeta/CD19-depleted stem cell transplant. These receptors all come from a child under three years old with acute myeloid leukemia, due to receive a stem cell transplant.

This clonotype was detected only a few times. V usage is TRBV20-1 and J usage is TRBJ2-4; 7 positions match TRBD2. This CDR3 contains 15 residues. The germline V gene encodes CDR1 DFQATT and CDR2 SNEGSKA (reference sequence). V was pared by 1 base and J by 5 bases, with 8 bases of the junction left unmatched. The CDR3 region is CSARVGGGPQNIQYF. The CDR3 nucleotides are TGCAGTGCTAGAGTGGGGGGAGGGCCCCAAAACATTCAGTACTTC.

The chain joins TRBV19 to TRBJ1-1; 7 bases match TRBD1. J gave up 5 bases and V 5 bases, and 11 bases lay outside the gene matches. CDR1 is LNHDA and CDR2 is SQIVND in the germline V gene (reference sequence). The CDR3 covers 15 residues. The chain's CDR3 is CASSARGRGETEAFF. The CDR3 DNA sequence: TGTGCCAGTAGTGCTCGGGGCAGGGGGGAGACTGAAGCTTTCTTT.

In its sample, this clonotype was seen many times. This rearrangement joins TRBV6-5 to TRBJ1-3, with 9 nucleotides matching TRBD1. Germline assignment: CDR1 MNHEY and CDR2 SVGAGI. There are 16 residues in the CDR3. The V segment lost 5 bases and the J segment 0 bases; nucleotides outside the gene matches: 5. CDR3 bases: TGTGCCAGCAGTAGGACAGGGGCGAACTCTGGAAACACCATATATTTT. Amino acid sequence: CASSRTGANSGNTIYF.

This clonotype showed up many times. The CDR3: CASSKNRSWHEQFF. The DNA for the CDR3 is TGTGCCAGCAGCAAAAACCGGAGCTGGCATGAGCAGTTCTTC. V gene TRBV7-9 combines with J gene TRBJ2-1, with D hard to call. There are 14 residues in the CDR3. The germline V gene has CDR1 SEHNR and CDR2 FQNEAQ (reference sequence). V was clipped by 5 bases and J by 8 bases, with 16 bases between them.

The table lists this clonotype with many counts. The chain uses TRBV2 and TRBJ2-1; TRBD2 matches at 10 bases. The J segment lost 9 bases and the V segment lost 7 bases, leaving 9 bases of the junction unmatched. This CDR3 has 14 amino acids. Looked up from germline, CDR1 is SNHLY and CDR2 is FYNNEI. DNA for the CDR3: TGTGCCAGCAAGGGGAGCGGGAGGGATGGTGAGCAGTTCTTC. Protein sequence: CASKGSGRDGEQFF.

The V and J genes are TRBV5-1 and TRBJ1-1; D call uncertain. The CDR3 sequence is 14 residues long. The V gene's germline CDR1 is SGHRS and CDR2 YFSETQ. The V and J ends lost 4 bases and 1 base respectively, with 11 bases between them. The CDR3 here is CASSPLAWNTEAFF. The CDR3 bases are TGCGCCAGCAGCCCTTTGGCTTGGAACACTGAAGCTTTCTTT.

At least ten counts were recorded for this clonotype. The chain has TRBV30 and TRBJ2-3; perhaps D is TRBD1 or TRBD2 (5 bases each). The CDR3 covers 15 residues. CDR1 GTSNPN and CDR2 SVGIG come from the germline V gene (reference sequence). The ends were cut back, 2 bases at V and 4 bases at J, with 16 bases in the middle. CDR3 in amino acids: CAWSRDPWSADTQYF. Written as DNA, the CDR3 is TGTGCCTGGAGTCGGGACCCCTGGAGCGCAGATACGCAGTATTTT.

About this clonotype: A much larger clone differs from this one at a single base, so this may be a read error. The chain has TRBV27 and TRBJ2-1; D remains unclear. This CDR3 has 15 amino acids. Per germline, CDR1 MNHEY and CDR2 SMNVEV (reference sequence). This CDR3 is CASSFSRVSHNEQFF. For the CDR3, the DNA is TGTGCCAGCAGTTTCTCACGGGTCTCCCACAATGAGCAGTTCTTC.

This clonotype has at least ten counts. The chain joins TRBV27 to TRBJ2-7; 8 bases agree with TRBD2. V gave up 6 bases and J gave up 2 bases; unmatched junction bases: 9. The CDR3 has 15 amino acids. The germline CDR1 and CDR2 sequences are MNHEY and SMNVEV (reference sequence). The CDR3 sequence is CASSLRGGLTYEQYF. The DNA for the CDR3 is TGTGCCAGCAGCCTACGGGGGGGGCTTACCTACGAGCAGTACTTC.

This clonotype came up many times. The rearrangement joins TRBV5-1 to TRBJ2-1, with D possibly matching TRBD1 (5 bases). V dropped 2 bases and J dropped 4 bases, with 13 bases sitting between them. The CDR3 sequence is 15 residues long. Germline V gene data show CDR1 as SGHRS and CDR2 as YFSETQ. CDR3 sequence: CASSLSVTVYNEQFF. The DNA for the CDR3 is TGCGCCAGCAGCTTAAGCGTGACAGTTTACAATGAGCAGTTCTTC. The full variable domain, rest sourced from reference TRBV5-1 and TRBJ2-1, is KAGVTQTPRYLIKTRGQQVTLSCSPISGHRSVSWYQQTPGQGLQFLFEYFSETQRNKGNFPGRFSGRQFSNSRSEMNVSTLELGDSALYLCASSLSVTVYNEQFFGPGTRLTVL.

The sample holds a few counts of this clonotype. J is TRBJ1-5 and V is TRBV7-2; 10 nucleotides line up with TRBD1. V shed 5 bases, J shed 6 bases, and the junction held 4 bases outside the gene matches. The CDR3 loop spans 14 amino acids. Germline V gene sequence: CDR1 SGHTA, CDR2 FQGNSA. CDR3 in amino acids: CASSGDRGGQPQHF. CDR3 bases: TGTGCCAGCAGCGGGGACAGGGGCGGTCAGCCCCAGCATTTT. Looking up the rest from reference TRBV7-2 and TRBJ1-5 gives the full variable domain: GAGVSQSPSNKVTEKGKDVELRCDPISGHTALYWYRQSLGQGLEFLIYFQGNSAPDKSGLPSDRFSAERTGGSVSTLTIQRTQQEDSAVYLCASSGDRGGQPQHFGDGTRLSIL.

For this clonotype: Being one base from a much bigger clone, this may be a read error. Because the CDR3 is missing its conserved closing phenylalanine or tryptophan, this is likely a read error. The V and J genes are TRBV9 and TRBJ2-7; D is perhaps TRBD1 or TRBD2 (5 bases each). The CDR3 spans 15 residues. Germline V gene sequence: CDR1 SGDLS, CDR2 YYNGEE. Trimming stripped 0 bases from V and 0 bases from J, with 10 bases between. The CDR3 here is CASSVDVGDSYEQYL. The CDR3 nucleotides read TGTGCCAGCAGCGTAGATGTGGGGGACTCCTACGAGCAGTACCTC.

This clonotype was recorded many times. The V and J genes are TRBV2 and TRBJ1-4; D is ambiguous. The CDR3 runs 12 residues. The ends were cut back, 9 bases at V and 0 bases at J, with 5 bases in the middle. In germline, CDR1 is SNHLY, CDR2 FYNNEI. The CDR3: CASISTNEKLFF. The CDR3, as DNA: TGTGCCAGTATCTCAACTAATGAAAAACTGTTTTTT.

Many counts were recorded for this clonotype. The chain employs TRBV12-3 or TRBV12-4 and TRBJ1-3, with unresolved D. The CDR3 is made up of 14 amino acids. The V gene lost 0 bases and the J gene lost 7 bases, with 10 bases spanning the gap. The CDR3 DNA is TGTGCCAGCAGTTTAGCAGGCAAAGTGAACACCATATATTTT. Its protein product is CASSLAGKVNTIYF.

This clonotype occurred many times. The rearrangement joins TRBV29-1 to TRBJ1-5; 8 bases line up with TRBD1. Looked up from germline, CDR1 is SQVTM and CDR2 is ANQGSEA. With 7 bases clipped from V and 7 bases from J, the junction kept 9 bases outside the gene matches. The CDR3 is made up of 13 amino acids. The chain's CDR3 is CSAVTGVEQPQHF. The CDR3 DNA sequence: TGCAGCGCAGTGACAGGGGTAGAGCAGCCCCAGCATTTT.

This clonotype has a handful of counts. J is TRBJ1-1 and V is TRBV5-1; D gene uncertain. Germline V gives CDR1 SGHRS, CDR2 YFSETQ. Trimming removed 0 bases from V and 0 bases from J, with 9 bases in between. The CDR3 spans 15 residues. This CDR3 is CASSLATDLNTEAFF. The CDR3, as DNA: TGCGCCAGCAGCTTGGCCACCGATTTGAACACTGAAGCTTTCTTT. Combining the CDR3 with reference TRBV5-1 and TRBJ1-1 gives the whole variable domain KAGVTQTPRYLIKTRGQQVTLSCSPISGHRSVSWYQQTPGQGLQFLFEYFSETQRNKGNFPGRFSGRQFSNSRSEMNVSTLELGDSALYLCASSLATDLNTEAFFGQGTRLTVV.

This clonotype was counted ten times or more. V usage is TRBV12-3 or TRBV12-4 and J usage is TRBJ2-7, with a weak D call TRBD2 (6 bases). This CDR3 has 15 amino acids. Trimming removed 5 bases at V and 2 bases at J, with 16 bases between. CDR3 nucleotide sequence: TGTGCCAGCAGTCCGGGACTTACCCTGACCTACGAGCAGTACTTC. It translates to CASSPGLTLTYEQYF.

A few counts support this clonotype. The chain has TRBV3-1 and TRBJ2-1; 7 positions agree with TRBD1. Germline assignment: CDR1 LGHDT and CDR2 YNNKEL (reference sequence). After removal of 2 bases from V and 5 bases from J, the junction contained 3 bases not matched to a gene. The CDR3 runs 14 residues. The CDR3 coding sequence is TGTGCCAGCAGCCAACCGGGACAGAACAATGAGCAGTTCTTC. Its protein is CASSQPGQNNEQFF.

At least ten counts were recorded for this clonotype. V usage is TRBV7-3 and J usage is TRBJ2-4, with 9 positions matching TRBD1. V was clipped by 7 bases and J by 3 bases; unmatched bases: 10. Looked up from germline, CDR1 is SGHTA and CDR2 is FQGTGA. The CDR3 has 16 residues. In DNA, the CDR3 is TGTGCCAGCACGGAAGGGGGACAGGGCGTCAAAAACATTCAGTACTTC. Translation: CASTEGGQGVKNIQYF.

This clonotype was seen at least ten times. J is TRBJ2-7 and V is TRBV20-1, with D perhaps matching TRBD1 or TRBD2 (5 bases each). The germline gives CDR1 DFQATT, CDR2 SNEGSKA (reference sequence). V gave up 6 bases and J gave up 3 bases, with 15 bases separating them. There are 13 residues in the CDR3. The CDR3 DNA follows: TGCAGTGCCCGGGACGGCTTGAGCTACGAGCAGTACTTC. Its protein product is CSARDGLSYEQYF.

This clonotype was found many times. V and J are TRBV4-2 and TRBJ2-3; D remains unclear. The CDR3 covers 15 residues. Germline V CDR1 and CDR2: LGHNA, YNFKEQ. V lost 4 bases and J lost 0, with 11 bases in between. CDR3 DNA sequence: TGTGCCAGCAGCCGAGCAGACGGGAGCACAGATACGCAGTATTTT. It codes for CASSRADGSTDTQYF.

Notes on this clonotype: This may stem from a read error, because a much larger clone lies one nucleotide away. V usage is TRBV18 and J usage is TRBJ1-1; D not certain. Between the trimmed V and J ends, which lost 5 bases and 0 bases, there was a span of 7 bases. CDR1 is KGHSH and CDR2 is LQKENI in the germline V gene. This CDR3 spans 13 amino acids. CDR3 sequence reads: CASSTILNTEAFF. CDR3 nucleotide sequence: TGTGCCAGCTCAACAATATTGAACACTGAAGCTTTCTTT.

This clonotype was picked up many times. This CDR3 is CASSGTAPRDTQYF. CDR3 DNA: TGTGCCAGCTCCGGGACAGCCCCCCGGGATACGCAGTATTTT. This chain uses TRBV18 with TRBJ2-3; TRBD1 matches 7 bases. V trimming: 6 bases; J trimming: 6 bases; junction bases outside the gene matches: 9. From germline, CDR1 is KGHSH and CDR2 LQKENI. The CDR3 spans 14 residues.

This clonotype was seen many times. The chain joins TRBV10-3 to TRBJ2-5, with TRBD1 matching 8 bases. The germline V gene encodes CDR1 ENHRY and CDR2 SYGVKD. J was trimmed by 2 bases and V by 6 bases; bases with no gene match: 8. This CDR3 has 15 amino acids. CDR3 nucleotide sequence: TGTGCCATCAGGCCAGGGGACAGGCTACAAGAGACCCAGTACTTC. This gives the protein CAIRPGDRLQETQYF.

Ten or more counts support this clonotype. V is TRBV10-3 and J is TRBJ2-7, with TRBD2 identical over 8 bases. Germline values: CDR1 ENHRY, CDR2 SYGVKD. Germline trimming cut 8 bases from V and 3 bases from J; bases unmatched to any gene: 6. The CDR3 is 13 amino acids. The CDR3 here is CAIGGLGIYEQYF. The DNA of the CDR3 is TGTGCCATCGGGGGACTAGGGATCTACGAGCAGTACTTC.

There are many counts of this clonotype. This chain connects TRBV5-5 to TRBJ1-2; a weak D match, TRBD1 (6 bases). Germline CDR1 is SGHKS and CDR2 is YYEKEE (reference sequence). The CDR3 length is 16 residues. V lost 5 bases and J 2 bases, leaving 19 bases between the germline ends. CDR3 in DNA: TGTGCCAGCAGTCGAACCGAACGGACAGAAAACTATGGCTACACCTTC. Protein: CASSRTERTENYGYTF.

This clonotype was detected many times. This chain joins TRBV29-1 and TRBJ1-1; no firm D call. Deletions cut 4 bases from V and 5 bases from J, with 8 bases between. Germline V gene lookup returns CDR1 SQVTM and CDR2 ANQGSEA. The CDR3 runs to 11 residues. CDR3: CSVAESTEAFF. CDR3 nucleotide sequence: TGCAGCGTTGCTGAAAGTACTGAAGCTTTCTTT.

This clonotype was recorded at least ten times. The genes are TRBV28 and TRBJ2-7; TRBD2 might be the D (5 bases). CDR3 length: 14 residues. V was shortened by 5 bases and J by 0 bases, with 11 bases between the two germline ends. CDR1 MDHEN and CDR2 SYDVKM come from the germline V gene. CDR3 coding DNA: TGTGCCAGCAGTAAACTAGTCGGCTCCTACGAGCAGTACTTC. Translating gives CASSKLVGSYEQYF.

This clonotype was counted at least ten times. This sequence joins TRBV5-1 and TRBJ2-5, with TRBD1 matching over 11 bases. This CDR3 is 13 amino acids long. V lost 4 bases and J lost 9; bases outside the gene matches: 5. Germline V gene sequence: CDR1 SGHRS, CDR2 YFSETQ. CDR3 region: CASSRGQGAAQYF. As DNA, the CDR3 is TGCGCCAGCAGCCGCGGACAGGGGGCGGCCCAGTACTTC.

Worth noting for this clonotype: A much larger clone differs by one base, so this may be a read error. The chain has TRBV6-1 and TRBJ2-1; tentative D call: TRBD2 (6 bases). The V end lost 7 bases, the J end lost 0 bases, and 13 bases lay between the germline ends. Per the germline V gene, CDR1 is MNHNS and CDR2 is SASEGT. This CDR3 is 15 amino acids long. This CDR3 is CASMGEDSSYNEQFF. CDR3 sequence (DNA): TGTGCCAGCATGGGGGAGGACTCCTCCTACAATGAGCAGTTCTTC.

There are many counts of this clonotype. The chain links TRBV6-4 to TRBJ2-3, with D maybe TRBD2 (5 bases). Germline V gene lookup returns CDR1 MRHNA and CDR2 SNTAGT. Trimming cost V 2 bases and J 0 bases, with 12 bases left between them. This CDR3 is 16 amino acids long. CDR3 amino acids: CASSDIAGLSTDTQYF. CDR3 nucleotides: TGTGCCAGCAGTGACATCGCAGGACTTAGCACAGATACGCAGTATTTT.

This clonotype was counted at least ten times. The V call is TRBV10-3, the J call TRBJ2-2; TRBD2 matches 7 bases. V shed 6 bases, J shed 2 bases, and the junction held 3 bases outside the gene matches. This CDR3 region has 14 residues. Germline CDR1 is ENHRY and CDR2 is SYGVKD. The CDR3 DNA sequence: TGTGCCATCAGGGGAGGGCCCAACACCGGGGAGCTGTTTTTT. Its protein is CAIRGGPNTGELFF.